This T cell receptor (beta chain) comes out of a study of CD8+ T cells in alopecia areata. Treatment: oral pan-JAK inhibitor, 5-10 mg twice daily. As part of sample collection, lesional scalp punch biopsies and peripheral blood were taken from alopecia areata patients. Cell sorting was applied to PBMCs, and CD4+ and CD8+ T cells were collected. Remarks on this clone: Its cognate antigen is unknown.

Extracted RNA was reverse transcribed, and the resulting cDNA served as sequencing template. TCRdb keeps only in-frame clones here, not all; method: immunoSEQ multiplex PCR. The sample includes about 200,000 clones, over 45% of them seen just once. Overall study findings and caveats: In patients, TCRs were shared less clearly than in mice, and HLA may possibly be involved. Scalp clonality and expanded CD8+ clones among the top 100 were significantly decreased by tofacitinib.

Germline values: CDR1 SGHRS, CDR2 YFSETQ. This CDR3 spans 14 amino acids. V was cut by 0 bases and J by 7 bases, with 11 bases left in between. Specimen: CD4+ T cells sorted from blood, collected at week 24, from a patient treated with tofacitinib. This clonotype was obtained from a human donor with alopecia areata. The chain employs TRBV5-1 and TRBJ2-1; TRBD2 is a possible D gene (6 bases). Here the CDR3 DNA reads TGCGCCAGCAGCTTGGGCCTAGCGTCGAATGAGCAGTTCTTC. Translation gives CASSLGLASNEQFF.